Listed below are T cell receptor beta chains from one sample, sequenced in a study of vaccination and CD4 T cells after COVID-19. Each CDR3 protein is one row after TCRdb ran MiXCR on the PCR reads. The repertoire holds some 24,000 distinct CDR3 sequences, with approximately 28% as singletons. These receptors have no known antigen. The sample was CD4+ T cells from blood, cultured in vitro, taken about 7 months after SARS-CoV-2 vaccination. The receptor source for this set is a human donor who had recovered from COVID-19. Both conserved end residues are trimmed from each CDR3. Fields, in order: D gene, V gene, CDR3 protein. A D gene is named only where the DNA matches it firmly.

>.|TRBV10-3
AISETTGVGQPQH
>.|TRBV28
ASSFSFYGYA
>.|TRBV7-2
ASSLVGSGEPLH
>TRBD2|TRBV6-1
ATSRGVAGDEQY
>.|TRBV29-1
SVGRETQY
>TRBD1|TRBV27
ASSPAGGAKPQH
>.|TRBV2
ASSAGGTQY
>.|TRBV28
ASAPSPGYNEQF
>.|TRBV18
ASWPGRNTEAF
>TRBD2|TRBV20-1
SARGGAGWSSYNEQF
>.|TRBV28
ASSSRFYEQY
>TRBD2|TRBV10-1
ASSETSGLSTDTQY
>.|TRBV15
ATSRELFPGDIQY
>.|TRBV20-1
SAANNEQF
>TRBD2|TRBV7-3
ASSFEAGEEQY
>TRBD2|TRBV20-1
SARPLASGAQGTQY
>.|TRBV20-1
SARMGGRELF
>.|TRBV4-3
ASSQVSFSYEQY
>TRBD1|TRBV20-1
SARPPGQGKHGYT
>TRBD2|TRBV20-1
SAAMTSGWEGEQF
>.|TRBV28
ASRSRGRRDSGANVLT
>.|TRBV28
ASSPRGRSSYEQY
>.|TRBV28
ASSFGGPLGETQY
>.|TRBV7-2
ASSLAVEQEQY
>TRBD2|TRBV10-3
AISEASGTYEQY
>.|TRBV19
ASSIANRVAEAF
>TRBD1|TRBV7-9
ASSSTAPGVRDRRVTEAF
>TRBD2|TRBV20-1
SASVGGRPYEQY
>.|TRBV7-8
ASSFRGYGNQPQH
>.|TRBV20-1
SAKLSVPADTQY
>.|TRBV7-2
ASNPTGFYEQY
>.|TRBV7-2
ASSLAGTEQAQY
>TRBD1|TRBV12-3/TRBV12-4
ASSNPGQGGETQY
>.|TRBV7-2
ASSWGTETQY
>TRBD2|TRBV27
ATGGIGVSGANVLT